What follows are 5 T cell receptor beta chains derived from one specimen sequenced in a study of CD8 T cells in Susac syndrome. Random hexamers were used to reverse transcribe roughly 0.45 to 1 ug of RNA. TCRdb itself ran the immunoSEQ multiplex PCR reads through MiXCR, one entry per CDR3 protein. The repertoire holds fewer than 200,000 distinct CDR3 sequences, with 91% as singletons. Material for sequencing was CD4+ T cells from PBMCs. The receptors shown here come from a human donor with Susac syndrome.

The J gene is TRBJ2-7, the V gene TRBV2; no clear D gene. CDR1 is SNHLY and CDR2 is FYNNEI in the germline V gene. There are 12 residues in the CDR3. Deletions cut 4 bases from V and 5 bases from J, with 9 bases between. The DNA for the CDR3 is TGTGCCAGCAGTGTAGTTACCCACGAGCAGTACTTC. Encoded protein: CASSVVTHEQYF.

The table lists this clonotype with a count of one. This chain links TRBV3-1 with TRBJ1-1; 7 nucleotides match TRBD1. CDR3 length: 17 amino acids. Germline CDR1 LGHDT, CDR2 YNNKEL (reference sequence). Trimming cost V 1 base and J 0 bases; bases outside gene matches: 8. Here the CDR3 DNA reads TGTGCCAGCAGCCAAGCCCAGGGGGTGCCCATGAACACTGAAGCTTTCTTT. This codes for CASSQAQGVPMNTEAFF.

The V call is TRBV15, the J call TRBJ2-5; tentatively, D is TRBD1 (6 bases). V lost 4 bases, J lost 0 bases, and 9 bases lay in between. Germline assignment: CDR1 LNHNV and CDR2 YYDKDF (reference sequence). The length of the CDR3 is 14 residues. This CDR3 is CATSNRVHQETQYF. The CDR3 DNA is TGTGCCACCAGCAACAGGGTCCACCAAGAGACCCAGTACTTC.

The rearrangement joins TRBV18 to TRBJ1-6; TRBD1 agrees at 8 bases. Germline V CDR1 and CDR2: KGHSH, LQKENI. The CDR3 covers 18 residues. V gave up 5 bases and J gave up 8 bases; unmatched junction bases: 17. CDR3 amino acids: CASSNTPLGQGSYSPLHF. The CDR3 nucleotides are TGTGCCAGCTCAAATACACCTCTTGGACAGGGTAGTTATTCACCCCTCCACTTT.

The rearrangement links TRBV6-6 to TRBJ2-1, with 13 bases identical to TRBD2. V lost 7 bases to trimming and J lost 1 base; unmatched junction nucleotides: 4. CDR3 length equals 16 residues. Germline loops: CDR1 MNHNY, CDR2 SVGAGI (reference sequence). In nucleotides, the CDR3 is TGTGCCAGCACCGGGACTAGCGGGAAGTCCTACAATGAGCAGTTCTTC. Encoded protein: CASTGTSGKSYNEQFF.